This T cell receptor beta chain was documented in a study of T cells in Graves' hyperthyroidism and ophthalmopathy. Study-wide results and caveats: The model's output predicted ophthalmopathy at a median of 6.5 months prior to onset.

The CDR3 consists of 16 residues. With 3 bases clipped from V and 3 bases from J, the junction kept 9 bases outside the gene matches. RNA transcripts served as the template for amplifying TCR beta CDR3 regions. A set of HTBI primers served as the primers for a first-round RT-PCR of the TCR CDR3. Via MiXCR, TCRdb re-called the multiplex PCR reads, giving one row per CDR3 protein. This repertoire shows roughly 580,000 distinct CDR3 sequences, around 13% found once; its top ten account for roughly 5.7%. This clonotype was observed many times. Its antigen is undetermined. Patients were aged 18 to 65, had disease duration under 2 months, and had newly diagnosed hyperthyroidism. Extraction of PBMCs used around 9.6 ml of fresh peripheral blood.

The chain has TRBV12-3 or TRBV12-4 and TRBJ2-3; 7 bases are a match to TRBD1. This receptor was identified in a woman in her twenties or thirties with Graves' hyperthyroidism that later progressed to Graves' ophthalmopathy. The sequencing sample was made of blood. In DNA, the CDR3 is TGTGCCAGCAGTTTTTTGGGCAGGGGGTTAACAGATACGCAGTATTTT. This sequence encodes CASSFLGRGLTDTQYF.